This is a list of T cell receptor beta chains from one sample in a study of human T cells and chemical hapten exposure. One entry per CDR3 protein, called by TCRdb with MiXCR from the RACE reads. The table records fewer than 95,000 distinct CDR3 sequences, approximately 11% of them present only once. The source was whole blood, collected in connection with sensitization to the hapten diphenylcyclopropenone (DPC). The source of these receptors is a man aged 40-55 years with alopecia areata. Some clones in this sample may be carry-over from other donors' samples. The CDR3 runs from the conserved cysteine through the conserved F or W. Each record gives: clone size, D gene, J gene, V gene, CDR3 DNA, CDR3 protein. A D gene is named only where the DNA matches it firmly. Size values are once, few and many counts, or a class for expanded clones, and some rows have none.

clone size: .; D gene: .; J gene: TRBJ2-5; V gene: TRBV5-4; CDR3 DNA: TGTGCCAGCAGTCTCCGGGACTACCAAGAGACCCAGTACTTC; CDR3 protein: CASSLRDYQETQYF
clone size: many; D gene: .; J gene: TRBJ1-2; V gene: TRBV6-2/TRBV6-3; CDR3 DNA: TGTGCCAGCTTGAGCGGAGCTAACTATGGCTACACCTTC; CDR3 protein: CASLSGANYGYTF
clone size: few; D gene: .; J gene: TRBJ2-3; V gene: TRBV6-5; CDR3 DNA: TGTGCCAGCAGCTTAAGTTGGGCAGATACGCAGTATTTT; CDR3 protein: CASSLSWADTQYF
clone size: .; D gene: TRBD2; J gene: TRBJ2-3; V gene: TRBV6-5; CDR3 DNA: TGTGCCAGCAGTTACTCTAGCGGGAGGACAGATACGCAGTATTTT; CDR3 protein: CASSYSSGRTDTQYF
clone size: .; D gene: .; J gene: TRBJ2-1; V gene: TRBV29-1; CDR3 DNA: TGCAGTCTCTCGGGGGCTCCCAGCTCCTACAATGAGCAGTTCTTC; CDR3 protein: CSLSGAPSSYNEQFF
clone size: few; D gene: .; J gene: TRBJ2-5; V gene: TRBV10-3; CDR3 DNA: TGTGCCATCAGCTTCGACAAGACCCAAGAGACCCAGTACTTC; CDR3 protein: CAISFDKTQETQYF
clone size: .; D gene: .; J gene: TRBJ2-1; V gene: TRBV30; CDR3 DNA: TGTGCCTGGAGTGGTCGGGGACCCTCCTACAATGAGCAGTTCTTC; CDR3 protein: CAWSGRGPSYNEQFF
clone size: .; D gene: .; J gene: TRBJ1-1; V gene: TRBV5-1; CDR3 DNA: TGCGCCAGCAGTAACGGACAGAACACTGAAGCTTTCTTT; CDR3 protein: CASSNGQNTEAFF
clone size: .; D gene: .; J gene: TRBJ2-3; V gene: TRBV27; CDR3 DNA: TGTGCCAGCAGTTTACAGCCCCAAATCACAGATACGCAGTATTTT; CDR3 protein: CASSLQPQITDTQYF
clone size: .; D gene: .; J gene: TRBJ2-3; V gene: TRBV5-4; CDR3 DNA: TGTGCCAGCAGCTTGGCCGGACGATCCGATACGCAGTATTTT; CDR3 protein: CASSLAGRSDTQYF
clone size: many; D gene: .; J gene: TRBJ1-5; V gene: TRBV5-6; CDR3 DNA: TGTGCCAGCAGCTTCTCCCCCGGGGAGCCCCAGCATTTT; CDR3 protein: CASSFSPGEPQHF
clone size: .; D gene: TRBD1; J gene: TRBJ1-1; V gene: TRBV7-9; CDR3 DNA: TGTGCCAGCAGCTTCGGAGGGGTCAGGGGGTTAACTGAAGCTTTCTTT; CDR3 protein: CASSFGGVRGLTEAFF
clone size: .; D gene: .; J gene: TRBJ1-1; V gene: TRBV29-1; CDR3 DNA: TGCAGCGTTGCAGGGACGGTGAACACTGAAGCTTTCTTT; CDR3 protein: CSVAGTVNTEAFF
clone size: .; D gene: .; J gene: TRBJ1-2; V gene: TRBV12-3/TRBV12-4; CDR3 DNA: TGTGCCAGCACCCTTGGCGGTCGACCTAACTATGGCTACACCTTC; CDR3 protein: CASTLGGRPNYGYTF
clone size: many; D gene: .; J gene: TRBJ1-3; V gene: TRBV5-1; CDR3 DNA: TGCGCCAGCAGCTTGGTCGGGGACCCTGGAAACACCATATATTTT; CDR3 protein: CASSLVGDPGNTIYF
clone size: few; D gene: .; J gene: TRBJ2-7; V gene: TRBV10-3; CDR3 DNA: TGTGCCATCAGTGAGTCGCTAGGGAGGGAGCAGTACTTC; CDR3 protein: CAISESLGREQYF
clone size: few; D gene: .; J gene: TRBJ2-1; V gene: TRBV27; CDR3 DNA: TGTGCCAGCACCCAGCGGGCGCAGACCTACAATGAGCAGTTCTTC; CDR3 protein: CASTQRAQTYNEQFF
clone size: .; D gene: TRBD1; J gene: TRBJ1-5; V gene: TRBV4-2; CDR3 DNA: TGTGCCAGCAGCGGGGGACAGGGCGATCAGCCCCAGCATTTT; CDR3 protein: CASSGGQGDQPQHF
clone size: few; D gene: .; J gene: TRBJ1-4; V gene: TRBV7-3; CDR3 DNA: TGTGCCAGCAGCTTCGGGCTTAGTGCCAAGGGCCGAAAACTGTTTTTT; CDR3 protein: CASSFGLSAKGRKLFF
clone size: .; D gene: .; J gene: TRBJ2-2; V gene: TRBV18; CDR3 DNA: TGTGCCAGCCCCTCCGGGACCGGGGAGCTGTTTTTT; CDR3 protein: CASPSGTGELFF
clone size: .; D gene: .; J gene: TRBJ2-2; V gene: TRBV7-7; CDR3 DNA: TGTGCTAGCAGCTTTGCAGGGTCCGGGGAGCTGTTTTTT; CDR3 protein: CASSFAGSGELFF
clone size: .; D gene: .; J gene: TRBJ2-1; V gene: TRBV28; CDR3 DNA: TGTGCCAGCAGTGCCACAGGGCGACGGACCTACAATGAGCAGTTCTTC; CDR3 protein: CASSATGRRTYNEQFF
clone size: few; D gene: .; J gene: TRBJ2-5; V gene: TRBV5-1; CDR3 DNA: TGCGCCAGCAGCATGGACACGCAAGAGACCCAGTACTTC; CDR3 protein: CASSMDTQETQYF
clone size: few; D gene: TRBD1; J gene: TRBJ2-5; V gene: TRBV5-4; CDR3 DNA: TGTGCCAGCAGCTCGACAGGGGGGCCTCAAGAGACCCAGTACTTC; CDR3 protein: CASSSTGGPQETQYF
clone size: few; D gene: TRBD2; J gene: TRBJ2-3; V gene: TRBV7-6; CDR3 DNA: TGTGCCAGCAGCTTGGAGACTAGCGGGAGGTCGACAGATACGCAGTATTTT; CDR3 protein: CASSLETSGRSTDTQYF
clone size: few; D gene: TRBD1; J gene: TRBJ1-5; V gene: TRBV4-2; CDR3 DNA: TGTGCCAGCAGCCAAGAAACGGGAGGGGGCGGCAATCAGCCCCAGCATTTT; CDR3 protein: CASSQETGGGGNQPQHF
clone size: .; D gene: TRBD2; J gene: TRBJ2-5; V gene: TRBV29-1; CDR3 DNA: TGCAGCGTTGAATGGCCAGCGGGAGTTGGGGAGACCCAGTACTTC; CDR3 protein: CSVEWPAGVGETQYF